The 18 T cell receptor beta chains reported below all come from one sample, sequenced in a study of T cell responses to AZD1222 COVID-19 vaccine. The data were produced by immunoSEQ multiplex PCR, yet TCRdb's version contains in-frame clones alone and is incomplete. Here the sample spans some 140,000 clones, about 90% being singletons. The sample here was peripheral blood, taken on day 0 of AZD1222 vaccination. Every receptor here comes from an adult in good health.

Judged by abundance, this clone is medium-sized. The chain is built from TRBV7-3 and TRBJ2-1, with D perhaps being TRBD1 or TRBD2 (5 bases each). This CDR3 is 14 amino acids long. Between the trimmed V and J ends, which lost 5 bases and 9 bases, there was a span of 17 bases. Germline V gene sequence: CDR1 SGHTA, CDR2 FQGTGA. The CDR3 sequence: CASSARTKGTEQFF. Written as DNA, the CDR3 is TGTGCCAGCAGCGCCCGGACGAAGGGGACTGAGCAGTTCTTC.

CDR3 sequence reads: CAQEGGGRNYGYTF. In DNA form, the CDR3 reads TGTGCCCAAGAAGGAGGGGGGAGAAACTATGGCTACACCTTC. J is TRBJ1-2 and V is TRBV2; the D gene is possibly TRBD1 (6 bases). CDR3 size: 14 residues. Germline V CDR1 and CDR2: SNHLY, FYNNEI. The V gene lost 11 bases and the J gene lost 2 bases, with 18 bases spanning the gap. Drawing the rest from reference TRBV2 and TRBJ1-2, the complete variable domain is EPEVTQTPSHQVTQMGQEVILRCVPISNHLYFYWYRQILGQKVEFLVSFYNNEISEKSEIFDDQFSVERPDGSNFTLKIRSTKLEDSAMYFCAQEGGGRNYGYTFGSGTRLTVV.

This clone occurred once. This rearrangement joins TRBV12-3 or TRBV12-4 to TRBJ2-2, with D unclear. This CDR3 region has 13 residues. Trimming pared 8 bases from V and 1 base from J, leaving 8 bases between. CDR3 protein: CASGIGNTGELFF. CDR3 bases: TGTGCCAGCGGAATCGGGAACACCGGGGAGCTGTTTTTT.

This CDR3 is CASSFSDRQLPGETQYF. Written as DNA, the CDR3 is TGTGCCAGCAGCTTCTCCGACAGGCAGCTACCGGGAGAGACCCAGTACTTC. The V call is TRBV11-2, the J call TRBJ2-5, with D possibly TRBD1 on 6 matching bases. The V end lost 3 bases, the J end lost 4 bases, and 21 bases lay between the germline ends. The length of the CDR3 is 17 residues. The V gene's germline CDR1 is SGHAT and CDR2 FQNNGV.

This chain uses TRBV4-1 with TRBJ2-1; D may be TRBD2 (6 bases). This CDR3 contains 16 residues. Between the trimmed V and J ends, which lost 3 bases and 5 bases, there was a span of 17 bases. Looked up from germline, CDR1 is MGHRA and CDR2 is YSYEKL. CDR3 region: CASSQGLAAPHNEQFF. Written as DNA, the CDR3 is TGCGCCAGCAGCCAGGGATTAGCGGCCCCTCACAATGAGCAGTTCTTC.

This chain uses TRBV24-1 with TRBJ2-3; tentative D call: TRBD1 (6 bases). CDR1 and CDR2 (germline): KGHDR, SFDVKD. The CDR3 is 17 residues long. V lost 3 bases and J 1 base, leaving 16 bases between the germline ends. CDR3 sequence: CATSDPPRGPRTDTQYF. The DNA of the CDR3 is TGTGCCACCAGTGATCCCCCCAGGGGTCCCCGCACAGATACGCAGTATTTT.

CDR3 loop: CASSLLARDDYTEAFF. The CDR3 DNA is TGTGCCAGCAGTTTATTAGCCAGGGATGATTACACTGAAGCTTTCTTT. The chain couples TRBV27 to TRBJ1-1, with TRBD1 as a possible D gene (5 bases). Germline V gives CDR1 MNHEY, CDR2 SMNVEV (reference sequence). CDR3 size: 16 residues. The V gene lost 1 base and the J gene lost 3 bases, with 15 bases spanning the gap.

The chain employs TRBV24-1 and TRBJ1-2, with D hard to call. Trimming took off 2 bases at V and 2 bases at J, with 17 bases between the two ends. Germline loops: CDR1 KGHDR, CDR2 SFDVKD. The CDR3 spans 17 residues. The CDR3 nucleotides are TGTGCCACCAGTGATTCCGGTCAATCTCGTGGGAACTATGGCTACACCTTC. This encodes CATSDSGQSRGNYGYTF.

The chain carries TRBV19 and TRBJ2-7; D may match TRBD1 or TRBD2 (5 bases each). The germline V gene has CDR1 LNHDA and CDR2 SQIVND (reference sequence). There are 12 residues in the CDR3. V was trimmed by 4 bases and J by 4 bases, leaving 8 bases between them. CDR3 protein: CASSRGGYEQYF. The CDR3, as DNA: TGTGCCAGTAGTAGGGGCGGGTACGAGCAGTACTTC.

The CDR3 reads CASSLGGDNEKLFF. DNA for the CDR3: TGTGCCAGCAGCTTGGGTGGCGACAATGAAAAACTGTTTTTT. The V call is TRBV5-5, the J call TRBJ1-4; D is unresolved. Trimming stripped 0 bases from V and 5 bases from J, with 8 bases between. Germline V gene data show CDR1 as SGHKS and CDR2 as YYEKEE (reference sequence). CDR3 size: 14 residues.

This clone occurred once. Here the CDR3 DNA reads TGTGCCTGGAGTGCGGAGCGGTTCACCTACGAGCAGTACTTC. Residues: CAWSAERFTYEQYF. The J gene is TRBJ2-7, the V gene TRBV30; TRBD2 is a possible D gene (5 bases). V gave up 1 base and J gave up 2 bases, with 12 bases separating them. Germline CDR1 GTSNPN, CDR2 SVGIG (reference sequence). This CDR3 spans 14 amino acids.

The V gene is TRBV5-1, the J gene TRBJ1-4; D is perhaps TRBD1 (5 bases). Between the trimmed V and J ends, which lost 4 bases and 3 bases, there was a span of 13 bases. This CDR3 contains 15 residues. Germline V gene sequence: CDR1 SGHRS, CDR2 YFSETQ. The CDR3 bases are TGCGCCAGCAGCCGGATCCGGGGACCTAATGAAAAACTGTTTTTT. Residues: CASSRIRGPNEKLFF.

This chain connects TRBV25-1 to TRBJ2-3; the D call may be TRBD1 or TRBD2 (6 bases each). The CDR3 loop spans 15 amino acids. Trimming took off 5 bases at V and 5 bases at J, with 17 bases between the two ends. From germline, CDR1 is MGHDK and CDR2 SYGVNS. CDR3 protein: CASSLDRRGEDTQYF. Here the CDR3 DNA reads TGTGCCAGCAGTCTTGATCGGAGGGGGGAAGATACGCAGTATTTT. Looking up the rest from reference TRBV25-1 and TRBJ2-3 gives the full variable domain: EADIYQTPRYLVIGTGKKITLECSQTMGHDKMYWYQQDPGMELHLIHYSYGVNSTEKGDLSSESTVSRIRTEHFPLTLESARPSHTSQYLCASSLDRRGEDTQYFGPGTRLTVL.

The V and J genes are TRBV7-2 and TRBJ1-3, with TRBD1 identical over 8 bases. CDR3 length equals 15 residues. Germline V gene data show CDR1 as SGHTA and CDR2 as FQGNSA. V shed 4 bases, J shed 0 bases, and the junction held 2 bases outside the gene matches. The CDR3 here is CASSSQGASGNTIYF. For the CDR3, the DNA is TGTGCCAGCAGCTCTCAGGGGGCCTCTGGAAACACCATATATTTT.

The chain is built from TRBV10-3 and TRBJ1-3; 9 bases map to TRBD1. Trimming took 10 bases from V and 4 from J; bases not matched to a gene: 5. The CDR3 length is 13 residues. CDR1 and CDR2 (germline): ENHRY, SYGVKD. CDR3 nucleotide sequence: TGTGCCACCTTACAGGGGGCCGGAAACACCATATATTTT. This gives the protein CATLQGAGNTIYF.

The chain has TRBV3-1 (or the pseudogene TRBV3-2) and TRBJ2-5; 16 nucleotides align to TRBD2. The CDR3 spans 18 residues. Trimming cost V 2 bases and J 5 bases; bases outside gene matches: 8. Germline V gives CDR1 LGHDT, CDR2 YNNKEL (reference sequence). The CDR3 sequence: CASSQRGGGLAGGETQYF. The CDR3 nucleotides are TGTGCCAGCAGCCAAAGGGGCGGGGGACTAGCGGGAGGGGAGACCCAGTACTTC.

The CDR3: CASSLGTDYQETQYF. The CDR3 DNA sequence: TGTGCCAGCAGTTTGGGGACAGATTACCAAGAGACCCAGTACTTC. This chain links TRBV28 with TRBJ2-5; TRBD1 matches at 7 bases. Trimming took 3 bases from V and 0 from J; bases not matched to a gene: 4. Germline V gene lookup returns CDR1 MDHEN and CDR2 SYDVKM. The CDR3 has 15 residues.

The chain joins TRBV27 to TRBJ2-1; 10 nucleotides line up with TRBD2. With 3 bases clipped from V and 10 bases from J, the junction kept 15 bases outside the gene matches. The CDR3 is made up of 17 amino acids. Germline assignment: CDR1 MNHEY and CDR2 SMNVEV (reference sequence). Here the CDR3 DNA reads TGTGCCAGCAGTTTCCCCCGAGGAGCGGGAGGGTTACGGGAGCAGTTCTTC. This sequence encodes CASSFPRGAGGLREQFF.